This T cell receptor (beta chain) originates from a study of CD8 T cells in ankylosing spondylitis. Notes on the study in general: Ankylosing spondylitis blood seemed to carry a telltale TCR beta motif made of several highly homologous variants. Reported data indicate significant enrichment of disease-linked clones within matched ankylosing spondylitis synovial fluid.

Via MiXCR, TCRdb re-called the 5' RACE reads, giving one row per CDR3 protein. The sample consists of fewer than 250,000 distinct CDR3 sequences, around 20% of them appearing once. This clonotype has only a few counts. The antigen is not known. Germline V gene data show CDR1 as SGHAT and CDR2 as FQDESV (reference sequence). V lost 4 bases to trimming and J lost 2 bases, with 20 bases between them. The CDR3 length is 18 residues. The sequence derives from a male donor with ankylosing spondylitis. The sequenced sample was blood, either unsorted or a sorted T cell fraction (not recorded which). The chain has TRBV11-1 and TRBJ1-4; weak D call: TRBD1 (5 bases). The CDR3 nucleotides are TGTGCCAGCAGCTCGTTAGACAGCCCTCCCTATACTAATGAAAAACTGTTTTTT. Translating gives CASSSLDSPPYTNEKLFF.